Below are 17 T cell receptor beta chains sequenced from a single sample in a study of PD-1 blockade in classical Hodgkin lymphoma. All patients experienced relapse after autologous stem cell transplantation, and brentuximab vedotin exposure was variable. Clones were read by immunoSEQ multiplex PCR, and TCRdb kept only the in-frame ones, dropping some. The sample consists of more than 70,000 clones, approximately 91% of them appearing once. The sequencing here drew on peripheral blood mononuclear cells (PBMCs), taken before the second cycle of nivolumab. The receptor source for this set is a human donor with classical Hodgkin lymphoma.

This sequence joins TRBV7-8 and TRBJ1-2; TRBD1 agrees at 7 bases. The junction had 4 bases not matched to a gene; V was cut back by 5 bases and J by 4 bases. The CDR3 runs 13 residues. Germline V lookup: CDR1 SGHVS, CDR2 FQNEAQ. The CDR3 loop reads CASSDRVVYGYTF. In DNA, the CDR3 is TGTGCCAGCAGCGACAGGGTCGTCTATGGCTACACCTTC.

The J gene is TRBJ2-7, the V gene TRBV27, with D maybe TRBD1 (5 bases). In germline, CDR1 is MNHEY, CDR2 SMNVEV (reference sequence). The CDR3 contains 15 residues. Trimming took 2 bases from V and 7 from J, leaving 18 bases between them. CDR3 DNA: TGTGCCAGCAGTTTACCCCCCTCCCAGGGAAGAGAGCAGTACTTC. Its translation: CASSLPPSQGREQYF.

This sequence joins TRBV19 and TRBJ2-5; TRBD1 is a possible D gene (6 bases). Germline V gene lookup returns CDR1 LNHDA and CDR2 SQIVND (reference sequence). The CDR3 is made up of 13 amino acids. With 3 bases removed from V and 4 bases from J, the gap between germline ends came to 9 bases. CDR3 protein: CASSIRGTETQYF. Here the CDR3 DNA reads TGTGCCAGTAGTATCAGGGGCACAGAGACCCAGTACTTC.

The chain is built from TRBV7-8 and TRBJ2-3; TRBD2 might be the D (6 bases). Deletions cut 2 bases from V and 2 bases from J, with 20 bases between. This CDR3 comprises 18 residues. Germline V gene sequence: CDR1 SGHVS, CDR2 FQNEAQ. The CDR3 DNA is TGTGCCAGCAGCTTATTTAGGCGACTAGGGCTTTCCACAGATACGCAGTATTTT. Amino acid sequence: CASSLFRRLGLSTDTQYF.

The V and J genes are TRBV5-1 and TRBJ1-2; TRBD1 is a possible D gene (6 bases). Germline V gene sequence: CDR1 SGHRS, CDR2 YFSETQ. The germline V and J ends were trimmed by 3 bases and 2 bases, with 11 bases remaining between them. CDR3 length equals 14 residues. CDR3 residues: CASSSDQGNYGYTF. CDR3 in DNA: TGCGCCAGCAGCTCCGATCAGGGGAACTATGGCTACACCTTC.

The CDR3 DNA is TGTGCCAGCTCACCAGTACAGGCCCGAGGCACCGGGGAGCTGTTTTTT. Translated, it gives CASSPVQARGTGELFF. The chain links TRBV18 to TRBJ2-2; tentatively, D is TRBD1 (5 bases). The V end lost 2 bases, the J end lost 4 bases, and 14 bases lay between the germline ends. Looked up from germline, CDR1 is KGHSH and CDR2 is LQKENI. The CDR3 has 16 residues.

Only a few counts were recorded for this clone. The chain combines TRBV19 with TRBJ2-7; D gene uncertain. Per germline, CDR1 LNHDA and CDR2 SQIVND (reference sequence). The CDR3 loop spans 12 amino acids. Trimming took off 3 bases at V and 6 bases at J, with 9 bases between the two ends. The CDR3 spells CASSMLGLEQYF. The CDR3 DNA reads as TGTGCCAGTAGTATGCTTGGTCTCGAGCAGTACTTC.

V usage is TRBV7-9 and J usage is TRBJ1-5; 8 bases fit TRBD1. With V trimmed by 5 bases and J by 2 bases, 11 bases remained unmatched. The CDR3 consists of 17 residues. The germline CDR1 and CDR2 sequences are SEHNR and FQNEAQ (reference sequence). The CDR3 DNA is TGTGCCAGCAGCCGGACAGGGATGCCGGGAGGCAATCAGCCCCAGCATTTT. Amino acid sequence: CASSRTGMPGGNQPQHF.

The rearrangement links TRBV27 to TRBJ2-1, with TRBD2 matching over 8 bases. This CDR3 comprises 16 residues. The V gene end was trimmed by 8 bases and the J gene end by 2 bases; junction bases not matched to a gene: 11. Germline V gene lookup returns CDR1 MNHEY and CDR2 SMNVEV (reference sequence). CDR3 sequence (DNA): TGTGCCAGCCTCTCCAGCGGGAGCGTTACCTACAATGAGCAGTTCTTC. As protein: CASLSSGSVTYNEQFF.

V usage is TRBV19 and J usage is TRBJ1-1; D is perhaps TRBD1 (5 bases). Per the germline V gene, CDR1 is LNHDA and CDR2 is SQIVND (reference sequence). The CDR3 loop spans 13 amino acids. V was clipped by 5 bases and J by 7 bases, with 14 bases between them. CDR3 sequence (DNA): TGTGCCAGTAGTCGTTGGGGCGAAGATGAAGCTTTCTTT. This encodes CASSRWGEDEAFF.

V usage is TRBV18 and J usage is TRBJ1-5; D unresolved. Germline assignment: CDR1 KGHSH and CDR2 LQKENI. With 2 bases removed from V and 5 bases from J, the gap between germline ends came to 13 bases. The CDR3 is 15 residues long. The chain's CDR3 is CASSPNDGSYQPQHF. The CDR3 DNA reads as TGTGCCAGCTCACCAAACGATGGGAGTTATCAGCCCCAGCATTTT.

This clone has just a few counts. The chain couples TRBV27 to TRBJ2-6; D call uncertain. CDR3 length: 15 residues. Trimming shortened V by 4 bases and J by 0 bases, and 7 bases separated the two germline ends. From germline, CDR1 is MNHEY and CDR2 SMNVEV (reference sequence). The CDR3 spells CASSSPYSGANVLTF. The CDR3, as DNA: TGTGCCAGCAGTTCCCCATACTCTGGGGCCAACGTCCTGACTTTC.

A single count supports this clone. The chain employs TRBV11-2 and TRBJ1-4, with D unresolved. The germline CDR1 and CDR2 sequences are SGHAT and FQNNGV. Deletions cut 3 bases from V and 4 bases from J, with 9 bases between. This CDR3 region has 14 residues. The CDR3 nucleotides read TGTGCCAGCAGCTTCCTGATGGGTAATGAAAAACTGTTTTTT. Translated, it gives CASSFLMGNEKLFF.

The rearrangement uses TRBV7-9 and TRBJ1-1; D may be TRBD1 (6 bases). Germline CDR1 reads SEHNR; CDR2 reads FQNEAQ (reference sequence). Trimming left V 3 bases short and J 2 bases short, with 10 bases between. CDR3 size: 14 residues. CDR3 loop: CASSFTGLNTEAFF. CDR3 sequence (DNA): TGTGCCAGCAGCTTTACAGGGCTTAACACTGAAGCTTTCTTT. The complete variable domain, with remaining parts taken from reference TRBV7-9 and TRBJ1-1, reads DTGVSQNPRHKITKRGQNVTFRCDPISEHNRLYWYRQTLGQGPEFLTYFQNEAQLEKSRLLSDRFSAERPKGSFSTLEIQRTEQGDSAMYLCASSFTGLNTEAFFGQGTRLTVV.

The V gene is TRBV29-1, the J gene TRBJ2-1, with a tentative D call TRBD1 (5 bases). The CDR3 loop spans 15 amino acids. Germline V gives CDR1 SQVTM, CDR2 ANQGSEA. The ends were cut back, 6 bases at V and 8 bases at J, with 23 bases in the middle. The CDR3 nucleotides read TGCAGCGTAACACATAGGGGAATCCCCGGCGATGAGCAGTTCTTC. This encodes CSVTHRGIPGDEQFF.

The chain recombines TRBV6-5 with TRBJ1-1; D unresolved. Germline V lookup: CDR1 MNHEY, CDR2 SVGAGI. The CDR3 sequence is 14 residues long. V lost 2 bases to trimming and J lost 4 bases, with 11 bases between them. The DNA for the CDR3 is TGTGCCAGCAGTTACGGGGTGTTGAGCACTGAAGCTTTCTTT. Translation: CASSYGVLSTEAFF.

This clone appeared once. The chain carries TRBV6-6 and TRBJ1-2; D remains ambiguous. The V end was cut by 0 bases, the J end by 5 bases, with 13 bases between. Germline CDR1 MNHNY, CDR2 SVGAGI (reference sequence). The CDR3 is made up of 15 amino acids. The CDR3 here is CASSYSRRSNYGYTF. CDR3 in DNA: TGTGCCAGCAGTTACTCGAGACGGAGTAATTATGGCTACACCTTC.